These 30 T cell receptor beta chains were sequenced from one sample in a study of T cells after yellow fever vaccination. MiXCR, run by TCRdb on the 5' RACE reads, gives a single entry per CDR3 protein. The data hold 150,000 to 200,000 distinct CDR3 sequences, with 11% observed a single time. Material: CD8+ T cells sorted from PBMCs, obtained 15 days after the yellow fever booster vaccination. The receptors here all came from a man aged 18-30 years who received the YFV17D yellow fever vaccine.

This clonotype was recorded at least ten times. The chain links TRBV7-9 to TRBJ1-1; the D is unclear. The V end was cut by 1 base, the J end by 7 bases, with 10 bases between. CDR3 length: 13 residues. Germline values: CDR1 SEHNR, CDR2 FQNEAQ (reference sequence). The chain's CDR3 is CASSLVSRVEAFF. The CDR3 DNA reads TGTGCCAGCAGCTTAGTTTCTAGGGTTGAAGCTTTCTTT.

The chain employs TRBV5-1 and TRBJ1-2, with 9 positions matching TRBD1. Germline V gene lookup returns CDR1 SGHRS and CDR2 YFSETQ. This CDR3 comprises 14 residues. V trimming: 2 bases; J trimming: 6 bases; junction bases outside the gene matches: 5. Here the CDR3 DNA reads TGCGCCAGCAGCTTCGGGGACAGGGAAGATGGCTACACCTTC. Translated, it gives CASSFGDREDGYTF.

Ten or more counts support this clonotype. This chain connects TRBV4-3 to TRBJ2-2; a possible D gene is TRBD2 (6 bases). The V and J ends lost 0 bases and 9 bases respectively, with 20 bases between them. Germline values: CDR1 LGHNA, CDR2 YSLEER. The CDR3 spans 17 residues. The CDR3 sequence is CASSQDGWEEVSRELFF. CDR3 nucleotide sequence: TGCGCCAGCAGCCAAGACGGCTGGGAGGAGGTTTCTCGGGAGCTGTTTTTT.

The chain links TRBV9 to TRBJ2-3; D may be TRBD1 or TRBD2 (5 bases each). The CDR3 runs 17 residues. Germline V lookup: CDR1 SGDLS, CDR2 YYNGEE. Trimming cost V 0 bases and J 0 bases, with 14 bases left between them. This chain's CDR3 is CASSVAFGGGSTDTQYF. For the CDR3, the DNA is TGTGCCAGCAGCGTAGCTTTTGGGGGTGGAAGCACAGATACGCAGTATTTT. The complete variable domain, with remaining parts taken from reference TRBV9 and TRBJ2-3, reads DSGVTQTPKHLITATGQRVTLRCSPRSGDLSVYWYQQSLDQGLQFLIQYYNGEERAKGNILERFSAQQFPDLHSELNLSSLELGDSALYFCASSVAFGGGSTDTQYFGPGTRLTVL.

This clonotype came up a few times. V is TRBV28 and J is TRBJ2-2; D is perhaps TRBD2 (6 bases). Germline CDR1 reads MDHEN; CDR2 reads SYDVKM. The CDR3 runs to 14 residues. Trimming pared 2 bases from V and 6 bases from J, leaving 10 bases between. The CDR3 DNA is TGTGCCAGCAGTTTAAGACTAGTCCCCGGGGAGCTGTTTTTT. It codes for CASSLRLVPGELFF.

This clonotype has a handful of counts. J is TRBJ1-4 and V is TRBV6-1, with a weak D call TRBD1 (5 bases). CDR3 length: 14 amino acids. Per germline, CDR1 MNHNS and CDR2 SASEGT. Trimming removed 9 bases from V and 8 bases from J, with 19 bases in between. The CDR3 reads CASISGPLGEKLFF. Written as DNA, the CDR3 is TGTGCCAGTATATCAGGGCCCCTGGGGGAAAAACTGTTTTTT.

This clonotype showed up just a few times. The CDR3 region is CASSSKLAARDTQYF. The CDR3, as DNA: TGTGCCAGCAGTTCGAAACTAGCGGCCCGGGATACGCAGTATTTT. The chain couples TRBV27 to TRBJ2-3; the match to TRBD2 covers 8 bases. Trimming removed 4 bases from V and 6 bases from J; junction bases left unmatched: 9. The germline gives CDR1 MNHEY, CDR2 SMNVEV (reference sequence). The CDR3 has 15 amino acids.

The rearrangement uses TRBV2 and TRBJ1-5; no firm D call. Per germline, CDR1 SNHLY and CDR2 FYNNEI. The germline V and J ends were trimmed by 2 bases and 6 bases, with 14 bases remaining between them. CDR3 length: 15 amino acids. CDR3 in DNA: TGTGCCAGCAGTGAATCGGCCACTTCCGCTCAGCCCCAGCATTTT. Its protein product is CASSESATSAQPQHF.

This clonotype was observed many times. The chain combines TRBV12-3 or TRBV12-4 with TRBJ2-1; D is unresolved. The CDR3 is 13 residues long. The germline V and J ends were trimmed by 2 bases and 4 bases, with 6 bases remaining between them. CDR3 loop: CASSLRPYNEQFF. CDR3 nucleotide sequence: TGTGCCAGCAGTTTAAGGCCGTACAATGAGCAGTTCTTC.

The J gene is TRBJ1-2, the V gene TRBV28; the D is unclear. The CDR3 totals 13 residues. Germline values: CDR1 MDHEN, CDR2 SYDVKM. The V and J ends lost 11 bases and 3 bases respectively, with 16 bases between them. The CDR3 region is CALRRVGDYGYTF. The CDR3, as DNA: TGTGCCCTCAGGCGGGTCGGGGACTATGGCTACACCTTC.

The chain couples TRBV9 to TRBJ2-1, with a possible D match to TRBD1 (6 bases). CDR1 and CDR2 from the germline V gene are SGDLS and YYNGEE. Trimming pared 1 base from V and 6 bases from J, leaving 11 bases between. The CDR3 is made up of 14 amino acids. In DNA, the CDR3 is TGTGCCAGCAGCGTAAAGGGACAAGTCAATGAGCAGTTCTTC. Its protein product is CASSVKGQVNEQFF.

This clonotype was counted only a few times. CDR3 sequence (DNA): TGTGCCAGCAGCTTCGGCTTCGGGGAGCTGTTTTTT. This translates into CASSFGFGELFF. This chain links TRBV7-9 with TRBJ2-2, with no clear D. V shed 3 bases and J shed 7 bases, with 6 bases lying between them. The length of the CDR3 is 12 residues. CDR1 and CDR2 (germline): SEHNR, FQNEAQ (reference sequence).

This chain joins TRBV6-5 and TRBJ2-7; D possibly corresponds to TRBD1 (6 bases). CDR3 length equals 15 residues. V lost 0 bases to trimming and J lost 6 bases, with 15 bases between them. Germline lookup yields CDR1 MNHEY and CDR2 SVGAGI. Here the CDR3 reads CASSYSTGPFSEQYF. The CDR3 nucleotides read TGTGCCAGCAGTTACTCGACAGGCCCGTTCTCCGAGCAGTACTTC.

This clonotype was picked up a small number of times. CDR3: CASSTGQSYEQYV. CDR3 nucleotide sequence: TGTGCCAGCAGTACGGGACAGAGCTACGAGCAGTACGTC. This rearrangement joins TRBV6-2 or TRBV6-3 to TRBJ2-7; 7 bases align to TRBD1. The J segment lost 3 bases and the V segment lost 5 bases, leaving 4 bases of the junction unmatched. Germline V lookup: CDR1 MNHEY, CDR2 SVGEGT. This CDR3 spans 13 amino acids.

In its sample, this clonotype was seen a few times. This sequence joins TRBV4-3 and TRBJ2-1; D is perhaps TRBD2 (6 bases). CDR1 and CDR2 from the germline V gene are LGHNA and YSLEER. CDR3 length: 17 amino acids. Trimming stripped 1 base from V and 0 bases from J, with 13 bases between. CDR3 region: CASSQGAWTNSYNEQFF. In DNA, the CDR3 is TGCGCCAGCAGCCAAGGGGCCTGGACTAACTCCTACAATGAGCAGTTCTTC.

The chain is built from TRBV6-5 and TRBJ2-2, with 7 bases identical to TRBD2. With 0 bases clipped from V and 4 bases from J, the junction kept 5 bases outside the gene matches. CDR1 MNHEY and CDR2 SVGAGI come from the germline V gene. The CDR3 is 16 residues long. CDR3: CASSYSPGGGTGELFF. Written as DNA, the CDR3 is TGTGCCAGCAGTTACTCGCCGGGAGGAGGCACCGGGGAGCTGTTTTTT.

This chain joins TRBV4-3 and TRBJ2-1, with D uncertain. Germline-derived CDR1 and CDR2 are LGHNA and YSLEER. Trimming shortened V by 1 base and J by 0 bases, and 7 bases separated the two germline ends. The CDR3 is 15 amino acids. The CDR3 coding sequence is TGCGCCAGCAGCCAAGTAACGTACTCCTACAATGAGCAGTTCTTC. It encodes CASSQVTYSYNEQFF.

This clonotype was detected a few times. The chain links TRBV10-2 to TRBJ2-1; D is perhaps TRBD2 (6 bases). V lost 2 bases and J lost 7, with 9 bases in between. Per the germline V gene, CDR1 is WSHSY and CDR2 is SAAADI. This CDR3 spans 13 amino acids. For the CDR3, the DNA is TGCGCCAGCAGTGAGACTAGCCGAAATGAGCAGTTCTTC. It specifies CASSETSRNEQFF.

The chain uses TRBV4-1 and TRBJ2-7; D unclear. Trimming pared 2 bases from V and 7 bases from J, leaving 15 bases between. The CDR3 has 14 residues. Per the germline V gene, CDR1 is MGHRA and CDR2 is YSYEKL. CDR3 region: CASSQQQWPLEQYF. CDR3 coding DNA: TGCGCCAGCAGCCAACAACAGTGGCCGTTAGAGCAGTACTTC.

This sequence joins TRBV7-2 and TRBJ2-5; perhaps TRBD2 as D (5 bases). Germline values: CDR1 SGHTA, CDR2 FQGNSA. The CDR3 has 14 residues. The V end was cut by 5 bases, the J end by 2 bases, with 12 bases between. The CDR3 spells CASSTQRMQETQYF. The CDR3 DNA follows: TGTGCCAGCAGCACGCAGCGGATGCAAGAGACCCAGTACTTC.

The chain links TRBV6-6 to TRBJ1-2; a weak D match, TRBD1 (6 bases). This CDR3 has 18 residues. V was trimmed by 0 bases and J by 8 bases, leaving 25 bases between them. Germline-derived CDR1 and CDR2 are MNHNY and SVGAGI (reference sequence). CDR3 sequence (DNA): TGTGCCAGCAGTTACTCTAGAGACAGGAGACAATCTCCAGGAGGCTACACCTTC. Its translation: CASSYSRDRRQSPGGYTF.

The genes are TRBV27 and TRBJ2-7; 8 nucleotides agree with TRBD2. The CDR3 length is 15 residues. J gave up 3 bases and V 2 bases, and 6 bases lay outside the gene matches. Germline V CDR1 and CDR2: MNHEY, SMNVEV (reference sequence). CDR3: CASSLRLAGLYEQYF. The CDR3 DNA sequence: TGTGCCAGCAGTTTAAGATTAGCGGGGCTCTACGAGCAGTACTTC.

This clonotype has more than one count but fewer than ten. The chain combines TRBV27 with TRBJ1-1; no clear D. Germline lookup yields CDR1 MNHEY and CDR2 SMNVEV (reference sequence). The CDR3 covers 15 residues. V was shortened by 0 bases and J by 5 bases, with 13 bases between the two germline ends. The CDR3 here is CASSLSKRGSTEAFF. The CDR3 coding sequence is TGTGCCAGCAGTTTATCGAAGCGAGGCAGTACTGAAGCTTTCTTT.

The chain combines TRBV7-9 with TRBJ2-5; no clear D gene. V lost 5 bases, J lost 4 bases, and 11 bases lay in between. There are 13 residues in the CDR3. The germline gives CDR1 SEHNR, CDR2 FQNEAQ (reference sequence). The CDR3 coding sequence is TGTGCCAGCAGCCAGGATGGGCGAGAGACCCAGTACTTC. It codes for CASSQDGRETQYF. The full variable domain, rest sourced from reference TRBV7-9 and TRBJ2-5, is DTGVSQNPRHKITKRGQNVTFRCDPISEHNRLYWYRQTLGQGPEFLTYFQNEAQLEKSRLLSDRFSAERPKGSFSTLEIQRTEQGDSAMYLCASSQDGRETQYFGPGTRLLVL.

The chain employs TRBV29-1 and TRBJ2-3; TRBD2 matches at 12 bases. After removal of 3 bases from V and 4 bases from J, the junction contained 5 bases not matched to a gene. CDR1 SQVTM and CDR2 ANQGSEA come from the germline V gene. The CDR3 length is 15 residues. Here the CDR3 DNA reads TGCAGCGTTGACCCTAGCGGGGGGGCAGCAGATACGCAGTATTTT. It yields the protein CSVDPSGGAADTQYF.

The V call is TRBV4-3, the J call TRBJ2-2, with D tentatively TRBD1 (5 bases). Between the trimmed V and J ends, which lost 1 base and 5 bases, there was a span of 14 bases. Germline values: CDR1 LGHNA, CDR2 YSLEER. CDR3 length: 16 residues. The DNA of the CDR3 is TGCGCCAGCAGCCAAGTCATCGGACAAAGGACCGGGGAGCTGTTTTTT. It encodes CASSQVIGQRTGELFF.

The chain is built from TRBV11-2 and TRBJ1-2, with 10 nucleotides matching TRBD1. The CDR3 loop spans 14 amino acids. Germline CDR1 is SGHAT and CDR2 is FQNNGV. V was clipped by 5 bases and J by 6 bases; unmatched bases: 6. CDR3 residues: CASSSGTGDHGYTF. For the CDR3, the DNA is TGTGCCAGCAGCAGCGGGACAGGGGACCATGGCTACACCTTC. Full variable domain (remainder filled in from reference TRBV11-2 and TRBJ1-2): EAGVAQSPRYKIIEKRQSVAFWCNPISGHATLYWYQQILGQGPKLLIQFQNNGVVDDSQLPKDRFSAERLKGVDSTLKIQPAKLEDSAVYLCASSSGTGDHGYTFGSGTRLTVV.

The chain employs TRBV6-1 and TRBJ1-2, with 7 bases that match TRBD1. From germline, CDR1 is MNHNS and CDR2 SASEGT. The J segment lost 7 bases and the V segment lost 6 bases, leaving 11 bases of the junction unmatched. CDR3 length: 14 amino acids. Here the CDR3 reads CASSGKDRRIGYTF. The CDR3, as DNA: TGTGCCAGCAGCGGGAAGGACAGGCGGATTGGCTACACCTTC.

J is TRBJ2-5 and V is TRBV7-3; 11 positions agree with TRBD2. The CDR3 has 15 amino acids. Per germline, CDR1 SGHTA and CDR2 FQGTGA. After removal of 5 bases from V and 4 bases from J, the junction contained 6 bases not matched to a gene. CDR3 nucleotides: TGTGCCAGCAGCCCAAGCGGGACTAGCGGAGAGACCCAGTACTTC. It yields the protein CASSPSGTSGETQYF.

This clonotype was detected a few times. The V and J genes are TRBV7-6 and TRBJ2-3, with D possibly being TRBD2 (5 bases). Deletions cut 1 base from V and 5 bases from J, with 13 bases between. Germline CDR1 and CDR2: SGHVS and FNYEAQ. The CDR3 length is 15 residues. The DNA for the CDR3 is TGTGCCAGCAGCTTAGTTGCCGGGGTTAAAGATACGCAGTATTTT. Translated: CASSLVAGVKDTQYF. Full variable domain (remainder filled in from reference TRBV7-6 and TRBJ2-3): GAGVSQSPRYKVTKRGQDVALRCDPISGHVSLYWYRQALGQGPEFLTYFNYEAQQDKSGLPNDRFSAERPEGSISTLTIQRTEQRDSAMYRCASSLVAGVKDTQYFGPGTRLTVL.